This T cell receptor beta chain is drawn from a study of shared clonotypes between healthy human individuals. Looking at the study overall: Donor composition was a couple of women and three men, aged 18 to 49. For every donor, three CD4 naive, three CD4 memory, two CD8 naive and one CD8 memory plates were used.

About this clone: As yet, its antigen is unknown.

Terminally differentiated effector memory CD45RA+ cells were left out of the naive CD8 fraction, which was CD45RO-negative and positively selected for CCR7. V lost 0 bases and J lost 0, with 11 bases in between. The CDR3 totals 16 residues. Germline V gives CDR1 LGHNA, CDR2 YNFKEQ. Overall study findings and caveats: Sequencing of the sorted subsets was shown by rarefaction to be incomplete despite large depth.

TCRdb keeps only in-frame clones here, not all; method: immunoSEQ multiplex PCR. The sample consists of about 2.1 million clones, about 93% of them appearing once. This TCR derives from a man in his late teens or twenties in good health. Some clones in this sample may be carry-over from other donors' samples. The sequenced sample was naive CD8+ T cells from PBMCs. The chain carries TRBV4-2 and TRBJ1-1; TRBD1 might be the D (5 bases). The CDR3 DNA follows: TGTGCCAGCAGCCAAGATCTGGAGGGGATGAACACTGAAGCTTTCTTT. As protein: CASSQDLEGMNTEAFF.